The rows below give T cell receptor beta chains drawn from one sample of a study of OX40 agonist ivuxolimab in advanced cancers. Sequencing was performed with immunoSEQ multiplex PCR; in TCRdb, only in-frame clones are kept and a portion is missing. The data hold tens of thousands of clones, with 70% to 85% observed a single time. This specimen was CD4+ or CD8+ T cells sorted from blood, taken in a trial of the OX40 agonist ivuxolimab. All receptors come from an adult with an advanced solid tumor such as melanoma, head and neck, liver or kidney cancer. Each CDR3 is given with its conserved first and last residue. D genes are given only for firm matches. Size tells how often a clone was seen (once, few, many) or the class of an expanded clone, and some rows leave it out.

cdr3_nt: TGTGCCAGCAGTTTTCCGGATAGGGCGCACACTGAAGCTTTCTTT
cdr3_aa: CASSFPDRAHTEAFF
clone_size: NA
d_call: NA
j_call: TRBJ1-1
v_call: TRBV28

cdr3_nt: TGCGCCAGCAGCCCCGAGGGGGGTGGGGGTATGAACACTGAAGCTTTCTTT
cdr3_aa: CASSPEGGGGMNTEAFF
clone_size: few
d_call: NA
j_call: TRBJ1-1
v_call: TRBV5-1

cdr3_nt: TGTGCCAGCAGTTACAAGGGGAATGCTGGAAACACCATATATTTT
cdr3_aa: CASSYKGNAGNTIYF
clone_size: NA
d_call: NA
j_call: TRBJ1-3
v_call: TRBV6-6

cdr3_nt: TGTGCCACCAGCAGAGAGGTCAACTACGAGCAGTACTTC
cdr3_aa: CATSREVNYEQYF
clone_size: NA
d_call: NA
j_call: TRBJ2-7
v_call: TRBV15

cdr3_nt: TGTGCCAGCAGACCTCCAGCGGGAGGGCGAGGCAATGAGCAGTTCTTC
cdr3_aa: CASRPPAGGRGNEQFF
clone_size: NA
d_call: TRBD2
j_call: TRBJ2-1
v_call: TRBV2

cdr3_nt: TGTGCCAGCAGCTCCCTGGGAGGGAGACGAGGAAATGAGCAGTTCTTC
cdr3_aa: CASSSLGGRRGNEQFF
clone_size: NA
d_call: TRBD2
j_call: TRBJ2-1
v_call: TRBV7-9

cdr3_nt: TGCGCCAGCAGCTTGACCCGGCTTGAAGCTTTCTTT
cdr3_aa: CASSLTRLEAFF
clone_size: once
d_call: NA
j_call: TRBJ1-1
v_call: TRBV5-1

cdr3_nt: TGTGCCAGCAGTTTAAAAGGGGACACGAACACTGAAGCTTTCTTT
cdr3_aa: CASSLKGDTNTEAFF
clone_size: NA
d_call: NA
j_call: TRBJ1-1
v_call: TRBV28

cdr3_nt: TGTGCCAGCAGCACCGGGGGTGGGTATGGCTACACCTTC
cdr3_aa: CASSTGGGYGYTF
clone_size: NA
d_call: NA
j_call: TRBJ1-2
v_call: TRBV5-4

cdr3_nt: TGTGCCAGCAGCCCAACAGCGGGGGAATGCAATGAGCAGTTCTTC
cdr3_aa: CASSPTAGECNEQFF
clone_size: NA
d_call: TRBD2
j_call: TRBJ2-1
v_call: TRBV7-3

cdr3_nt: TGTGCCAGCAGTCTATGGGACAGCCTCGCTGGAAACACCATATATTTT
cdr3_aa: CASSLWDSLAGNTIYF
clone_size: NA
d_call: TRBD1
j_call: TRBJ1-3
v_call: TRBV28

cdr3_nt: TGCGCCAGCAGTGAGTCAGGGGCGCGAGTGGTGAACACTGAAGCTTTCTTT
cdr3_aa: CASSESGARVVNTEAFF
clone_size: NA
d_call: NA
j_call: TRBJ1-1
v_call: TRBV10-2

cdr3_nt: TGTGCCAGCAGCTTCGACTCCACCACAGATACGCAGTATTTT
cdr3_aa: CASSFDSTTDTQYF
clone_size: NA
d_call: NA
j_call: TRBJ2-3
v_call: TRBV4-2

cdr3_nt: TGCAGCACGGACGACTCCCCCGCTAGGAATGAGCAGTTCTTC
cdr3_aa: CSTDDSPARNEQFF
clone_size: NA
d_call: NA
j_call: TRBJ2-1
v_call: TRBV29-1

cdr3_nt: TGCGCCAGCAGCTTGGCCTTGGCGGATGAGCAGTTCTTC
cdr3_aa: CASSLALADEQFF
clone_size: NA
d_call: NA
j_call: TRBJ2-1
v_call: TRBV5-1

cdr3_nt: TGTGCCAGCAGCTTCCAGGGGGCTAACAATCAGCCCCAGCATTTT
cdr3_aa: CASSFQGANNQPQHF
clone_size: NA
d_call: TRBD1
j_call: TRBJ1-5
v_call: TRBV5-4

cdr3_nt: TGTGCCAGCAGCAACCAGGGGTACAACGAGCAGTACTTC
cdr3_aa: CASSNQGYNEQYF
clone_size: NA
d_call: NA
j_call: TRBJ2-7
v_call: TRBV7-8

cdr3_nt: TGCGCCAGCACAACCGACGGATCCTCTGGAAACACCATATATTTT
cdr3_aa: CASTTDGSSGNTIYF
clone_size: NA
d_call: NA
j_call: TRBJ1-3
v_call: TRBV5-1

cdr3_nt: TGCGCCAGCAGCCAAGGGGCGTGGGGGGGCCAAGGCGCAGATACGCAGTATTTT
cdr3_aa: CASSQGAWGGQGADTQYF
clone_size: NA
d_call: NA
j_call: TRBJ2-3
v_call: TRBV4-3

cdr3_nt: TGTGCCAGCAGCTTAGAGGCGGGGGCCACAGATACGCAGTATTTT
cdr3_aa: CASSLEAGATDTQYF
clone_size: NA
d_call: NA
j_call: TRBJ2-3
v_call: TRBV11-3

cdr3_nt: TGCGCCAGCAGCTACGGGCTAGATGGCAATGAGCAGTTCTTC
cdr3_aa: CASSYGLDGNEQFF
clone_size: few
d_call: NA
j_call: TRBJ2-1
v_call: TRBV5-1

cdr3_nt: TGTGCCAGCAGGACAAGGACTGGAAACACCATATATTTT
cdr3_aa: CASRTRTGNTIYF
clone_size: NA
d_call: NA
j_call: TRBJ1-3
v_call: TRBV27

cdr3_nt: TGTGCCAGCAGACCTCAAGGGTTTTCTTATAGCAATCAGCCCCAGCATTTT
cdr3_aa: CASRPQGFSYSNQPQHF
clone_size: NA
d_call: NA
j_call: TRBJ1-5
v_call: TRBV28

cdr3_nt: TGCGCCAGCAGCCAAGACCGAGGCACTGAAGCTTTCTTT
cdr3_aa: CASSQDRGTEAFF
clone_size: NA
d_call: NA
j_call: TRBJ1-1
v_call: TRBV4-3

cdr3_nt: TGCGCCAGCAGCCAAGAACCCCCGACTAGCGGGAGTAGACGAGATACGCAGTATTTT
cdr3_aa: CASSQEPPTSGSRRDTQYF
clone_size: NA
d_call: TRBD2
j_call: TRBJ2-3
v_call: TRBV4-1

cdr3_nt: TGTGCCAGCAGCTTAGATGCAGCGGGAGGCGGTGAGCAGTTCTTC
cdr3_aa: CASSLDAAGGGEQFF
clone_size: NA
d_call: TRBD2
j_call: TRBJ2-1
v_call: TRBV11-3

cdr3_nt: TGTGCCATCACGCACCGCGCTTTCTACGAGCAGTACTTC
cdr3_aa: CAITHRAFYEQYF
clone_size: NA
d_call: NA
j_call: TRBJ2-7
v_call: TRBV6-6

cdr3_nt: TGTGCCAGCTCACCACGAGGGTCGGGGAACACTGAAGCTTTCTTT
cdr3_aa: CASSPRGSGNTEAFF
clone_size: NA
d_call: NA
j_call: TRBJ1-1
v_call: TRBV18

cdr3_nt: TGTGCCAGCAGTACAGGGCTTGGCTACACCTTC
cdr3_aa: CASSTGLGYTF
clone_size: few
d_call: NA
j_call: TRBJ1-2
v_call: TRBV6-5

cdr3_nt: TGTGCCAGCAGTTTTAGCGCTTCCTCATACTTTACCTACAATGAGCAGTTCTTC
cdr3_aa: CASSFSASSYFTYNEQFF
clone_size: NA
d_call: NA
j_call: TRBJ2-1
v_call: TRBV27

cdr3_nt: TGTGCCAGCAGTTGGGACAGGGGTAGGGATACGCAGTATTTT
cdr3_aa: CASSWDRGRDTQYF
clone_size: few
d_call: TRBD1
j_call: TRBJ2-3
v_call: TRBV28

cdr3_nt: TGTGCCAGTAGCGCCGCCGGGACAGGGTCGTCTGGGGCCAACGTCCTGACTTTC
cdr3_aa: CASSAAGTGSSGANVLTF
clone_size: NA
d_call: TRBD1
j_call: TRBJ2-6
v_call: TRBV19

cdr3_nt: TGTGCCAGCAGCGTAGGCCAGGGGGCCGGGGAGCTGTTTTTT
cdr3_aa: CASSVGQGAGELFF
clone_size: NA
d_call: TRBD1
j_call: TRBJ2-2
v_call: TRBV9

cdr3_nt: TGTGCCAGTAGTGACCTCCTCTCCTATAATTCACCCCTCCACTTT
cdr3_aa: CASSDLLSYNSPLHF
clone_size: NA
d_call: NA
j_call: TRBJ1-6
v_call: TRBV19

cdr3_nt: TGTGCCAGCAGCAAAGGGGGCAGACAAGAGACCCAGTACTTC
cdr3_aa: CASSKGGRQETQYF
clone_size: medium-sized
d_call: TRBD1
j_call: TRBJ2-5
v_call: TRBV28

cdr3_nt: TGTGCCAGCAGCTTAGCTTCCCAGAGCAATCAGCCCCAGCATTTT
cdr3_aa: CASSLASQSNQPQHF
clone_size: NA
d_call: NA
j_call: TRBJ1-5
v_call: TRBV7-9